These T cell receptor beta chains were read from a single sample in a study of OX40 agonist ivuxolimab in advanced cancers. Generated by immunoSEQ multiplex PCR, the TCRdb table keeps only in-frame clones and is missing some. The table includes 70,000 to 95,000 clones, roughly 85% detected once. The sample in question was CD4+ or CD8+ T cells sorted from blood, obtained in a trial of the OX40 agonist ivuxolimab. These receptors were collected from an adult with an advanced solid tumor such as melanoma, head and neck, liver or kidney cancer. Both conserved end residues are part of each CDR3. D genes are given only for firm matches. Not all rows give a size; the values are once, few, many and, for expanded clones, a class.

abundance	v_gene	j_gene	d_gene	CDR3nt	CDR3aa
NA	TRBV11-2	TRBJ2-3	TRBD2	TGTGCCAGCAATAGCGGGAGGGCGGCAGATACGCAGTATTTT	CASNSGRAADTQYF
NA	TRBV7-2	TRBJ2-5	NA	TGTGCCAGCAATCCGGGGGCGCAAGAGACCCAGTACTTC	CASNPGAQETQYF
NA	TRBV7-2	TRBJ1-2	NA	TGTGCCAGCAGCACTACATTGGGGAGTAACTATGGCTACACCTTC	CASSTTLGSNYGYTF
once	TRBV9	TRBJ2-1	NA	TGTGCCAGCAGCGTAACCATTATTGAGGTCCATGAGCAGTTCTTC	CASSVTIIEVHEQFF
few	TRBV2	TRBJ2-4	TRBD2	TGTGCCAGCAGTGGGACTAGCGGGCGGAACATTCAGTACTTC	CASSGTSGRNIQYF
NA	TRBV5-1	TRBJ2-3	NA	TGCGCCAGCAGCTTGGACTCTTCACCTAGCACAGATACGCAGTATTTT	CASSLDSSPSTDTQYF
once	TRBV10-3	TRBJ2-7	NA	TGTGCCATCAGGCTCGGGACAACCTCCTACGAGCAGTACTTC	CAIRLGTTSYEQYF
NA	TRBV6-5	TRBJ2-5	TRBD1	TGTGCCAGCAGTTACGTGGGACAGCAAGAGACCCAGTACTTC	CASSYVGQQETQYF
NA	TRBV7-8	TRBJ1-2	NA	TGTGCCAGCAGCTTAGCTACATTTGACTATGGCTACACCTTC	CASSLATFDYGYTF
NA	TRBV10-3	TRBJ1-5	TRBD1	TGTGCCATCAGCCGCAGGGGGCGACTTAGCAATCAGCCCCAGCATTTT	CAISRRGRLSNQPQHF
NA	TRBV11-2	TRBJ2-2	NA	TGTGCCAGCAGCTTAGAGCGGGGCACCGGGGAGCTGTTTTTT	CASSLERGTGELFF
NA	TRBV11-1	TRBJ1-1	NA	TGTGCCAGCAGCCTTACAGGGTTGACTGAAGCTTTCTTT	CASSLTGLTEAFF
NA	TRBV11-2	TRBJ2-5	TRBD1	TGTGCCAGCAGCCGAACCGGGACAGGGCTTTCTCGGGAGACCCAGTACTTC	CASSRTGTGLSRETQYF
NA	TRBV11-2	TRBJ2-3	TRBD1	TGTGCCAGCAGCACGAGACAGGGGCTTAGCACAGATACGCAGTATTTT	CASSTRQGLSTDTQYF